The clone carrying this TCR beta chain was observed a single time. The target antigen is unknown. The data were obtained in a study of STAT5B mutations in CD4+ large granular lymphocyte leukemia. Study background: Among healthy controls, a particular HLA allele went with more CDR3 'QG' motifs.

Notes on the study in general: CD4-sorted patient repertoires seemed more clonal than healthy CD4+ repertoires.

Assay used: immunoSEQ multiplex PCR; TCRdb lists only in-frame clones, some missing. The sample comprises about 32,000 clones, around four fifths of which are singletons, and about 4.5% rests with the top ten. The sample taken for sequencing was CD4+ T cells from blood buffy coats. This TCR was sampled from a human donor in good health.

CDR3 sequence (DNA): TGTGCCAGCAGCTTAAGGGCAAGCACAGATACGCAGTATTTT. It is translated as CASSLRASTDTQYF. V and J are TRBV7-2 and TRBJ2-3; no firm D call. Germline-derived CDR1 and CDR2 are SGHTA and FQGNSA. V lost 2 bases and J lost 0, with 6 bases in between. The CDR3 length is 14 residues.